The subject of this entry is one T cell receptor (beta chain). In its sample, this clonotype was seen once. The antigen it binds to is not known. Per-base quality was not reported, and no clone a single base away is much larger than it. Just one read gives weak support. This sample is drawn from a study of draining lymph node invasion in breast cancer (TCRdb year 2020). Concerning the study at large: Histology and cytokeratin immunohistochemistry were used to diagnose nodal metastasis, and EpCAM/CD45 flow cytometry was used to confirm the diagnosis. A separate targeted assay used bulk TCR-beta CDR3 sequencing to compare sorted memory regulatory T cells with memory conventional CD4 T cells across breast cancer tissues. From each patient, matched non-invaded and tumor-invaded tumor-draining lymph nodes and the primary tumor were collected, and both Treg and Tconv subsets were profiled. Lymph nodes from a handful of patients were covered by the separate targeted TCR sequencing, and for three of those patients the primary tumors were sequenced as well. Points the paper makes about the study in general: Detection of some of the top 100 tumor clones in both invaded and non-invaded nodes suggests recirculation between tumor and draining nodes. Shared TCRs between Treg and Tconv subsets were considered suggestive but not proof of common clonal origin. Across all tissues in the targeted TCR-seq data, Tregs appeared to be more clonally expanded than Tconvs, and both subsets showed lower diversity in tumor than in lymph nodes. The data could not determine whether Treg conversion took place in a particular organ or whether converted Tregs recirculated between nodes and tumor. The tumor top-100 clone tracking analysis could be carried out in only two patients. In each tissue, about 14-25% of Treg TCRs were also present in Tconvs, a finding interpreted as suggesting peripheral induction of Tregs.

Memory conventional CD4 T cells were sorted as CD4+ CD45RA- CD25- cells. Tumor-draining lymph nodes were classified as non-invaded or invaded according to absence or presence of metastatic tumor cells. T cells were pre-enriched with a Miltenyi Pan T Cell isolation kit before staining and sorting. Immunohistochemistry for estrogen receptor, progesterone receptor, HER2 and Ki-67 was used to characterize the primary tumors. Within a few hours after surgery, the fresh surgical tissue was processed by cutting it into small fragments. Tissue fragments were enzymatically digested with Liberase TL plus DNase for 15 to 25 minutes and filtered through a 40-micrometer strainer. Sorting used a BD FACS Aria II with about 98-99% purity, after DAPI live/dead staining. The sorted cells were lysed in TCL buffer, and a Norgen Single Cell RNA purification kit, including DNase treatment, was used to purify the RNA.

Spanning cysteine to phenylalanine, the CDR3 consists of 15 amino acids. CDR3 DNA is the only sequence kept; it has 45 bases, read in frame from the first base. CDR1 and CDR2, looked up from the germline V gene (reference sequence), are LNHDA and SQIVND. For this chain, trimming is 3 bases at the V end and 7 bases at the J end, and the number of junction bases without a gene match is 5. The library relied on bulk RNA-seq. The instrument was an Illumina HiSeq 2500. The paper's data handling went like this. In the separate targeted TCR-seq dataset, CDR3 sequences were extracted from raw reads and quantified using MiXCR version 2.1.5 with default parameters. The separate targeted TCR-seq dataset defined each TCR-beta clone by its combination of V gene, J gene and CDR3 sequence. The separate targeted TCR-seq dataset was filtered by first dropping clones with fewer than three counts and then keeping only the 90% most strongly expressed clones in each sample. The separate targeted TCR-seq dataset calculated Treg-Tconv overlap for each tissue as the number of shared clones divided by the total number of Treg clones, multiplied by 100. TCRdb trimmed the raw reads at Q25, called clones with MiXCR and kept productive beta chains. Each entry is one CDR3 protein sequence, shown with its most common DNA and genes. These V and J calls are TCRdb output, not the study's own analysis. Present in this sample are about 2,900 distinct CDR3 sequences, about 80% of which were seen just once. The ten top clones hold about 9.1% of the sample.

The sequencing sample was made of sorted memory CD4+ effector T cells from a lymph node. The sample's cell subset or site label, in plain terms: CD45RA-negative sorted CD4+ T cells (memory Tconv or effector/memory Treg). The receptor was isolated from a female donor with luminal breast cancer. The V gene is TRBV19 and the J gene is TRBJ2-1, with 11 junctional bases fitting TRBD2. The DNA is as follows: TGTGCCAGTAGTATTCTAGCGGGAGGAGGAAATGAGCAGTTCTTC. This yields the protein CASSILAGGGNEQFF.